The 26 T cell receptor beta chains presented below share a single source sample, sequenced in a study of T cell responses to AZD1222 COVID-19 vaccine. Some clones are missing from TCRdb's copy, which holds only in-frame ones; the method was immunoSEQ multiplex PCR. The sample includes some 120,000 clones, about 87% seen only once; the top ten take about 5.6%. This specimen was peripheral blood, taken on day 0 of AZD1222 vaccination. Receptors were obtained from an adult in good health.

A single count supports this clone. The DNA for the CDR3 is TGTGCCACCAGTGTGCCCCAGGGGTTTGCAGATACGCAGTATTTT. It yields the protein CATSVPQGFADTQYF. The chain recombines TRBV24-1 with TRBJ2-3; possible D gene TRBD1, 6 bases. This CDR3 contains 15 residues. Germline V lookup: CDR1 KGHDR, CDR2 SFDVKD. Trimming removed 5 bases at V and 4 bases at J, with 15 bases between.

The chain recombines TRBV6-5 with TRBJ1-3; maybe TRBD1 (5 bases). This CDR3 is built from 15 residues. V lost 2 bases to trimming and J lost 0 bases, with 8 bases between them. Germline V gene lookup returns CDR1 MNHEY and CDR2 SVGAGI. CDR3 nucleotide sequence: TGTGCCAGCAGTTACGGGGGGGACTCTGGAAACACCATATATTTT. It translates to CASSYGGDSGNTIYF.

V and J are TRBV27 and TRBJ1-6, with no clear D. The CDR3 is 15 residues long. The germline V gene encodes CDR1 MNHEY and CDR2 SMNVEV (reference sequence). V was shortened by 0 bases and J by 4 bases, with 7 bases between the two germline ends. CDR3 sequence: CASSLSNQYNSPLHF. DNA of the CDR3: TGTGCCAGCAGTTTATCTAATCAGTATAATTCACCCCTCCACTTT.

The V gene is TRBV20-1, the J gene TRBJ2-7; D might be TRBD2 (6 bases). The ends were cut back, 3 bases at V and 3 bases at J, with 12 bases in the middle. Germline values: CDR1 DFQATT, CDR2 SNEGSKA (reference sequence). The CDR3 loop spans 13 amino acids. The CDR3 DNA follows: TGCAGTGCTAGTGGGGGGATAGACTACGAGCAGTACTTC. Protein sequence: CSASGGIDYEQYF.

This chain connects TRBV13 to TRBJ2-3; D assignment may be TRBD1 or TRBD2 (5 bases each). V was trimmed by 3 bases and J by 3 bases, leaving 13 bases between them. This CDR3 region has 15 residues. The germline V gene encodes CDR1 PRHDT and CDR2 FYEKMQ (reference sequence). In DNA, the CDR3 is TGTGCCAGCAGCTTTCCCTCTGGGGGAACAGATACGCAGTATTTT. It is translated as CASSFPSGGTDTQYF.

The chain employs TRBV5-4 and TRBJ1-6; TRBD1 agrees at 8 bases. Germline CDR1 SGHNT, CDR2 YYREEE (reference sequence). The CDR3 runs 15 residues. With 0 bases clipped from V and 9 bases from J, the junction kept 5 bases outside the gene matches. The CDR3: CASSLEAGGGSPLHF. Written as DNA, the CDR3 is TGTGCCAGCAGCTTGGAGGCAGGGGGCGGTTCACCCCTCCACTTT.

This chain uses TRBV5-6 with TRBJ2-4; no reliable D call. Germline assignment: CDR1 SGHDT and CDR2 YYEEEE. This CDR3 region has 13 residues. Trimming removed 1 base at V and 7 bases at J, with 9 bases between. CDR3 residues: CASSLKGRNIQYF. The CDR3 nucleotides are TGTGCCAGCAGCTTGAAGGGAAGGAACATTCAGTACTTC.

The DNA of the CDR3 is TGTGCCAGTAATGAGGGATTGGACTATGGCTACACCTTC. The encoded protein is CASNEGLDYGYTF. The J gene is TRBJ1-2, the V gene TRBV19; D remains unclear. This CDR3 is 13 amino acids long. The V end lost 7 bases, the J end lost 3 bases, and 12 bases lay between the germline ends. The germline gives CDR1 LNHDA, CDR2 SQIVND (reference sequence).

This clone was observed a single time. In nucleotides, the CDR3 is TGTGCCTGGAGCCACAAAAGTCCGGGCCTCGACACTGAAGCTTTCTTT. Translation: CAWSHKSPGLDTEAFF. This chain links TRBV30 with TRBJ1-1, with D unclear. Germline V gene lookup returns CDR1 GTSNPN and CDR2 SVGIG (reference sequence). Between the trimmed V and J ends, which lost 3 bases and 3 bases, there was a span of 20 bases. This CDR3 region has 16 residues.

This clone was seen only once. The chain uses TRBV5-4 and TRBJ1-2, with 8 bases aligning to TRBD1. Trimming removed 4 bases from V and 5 bases from J; junction bases left unmatched: 7. The V gene's germline CDR1 is SGHNT and CDR2 YYREEE (reference sequence). The CDR3 covers 14 residues. The CDR3 reads CASSPRQGNYGYTF. CDR3 bases: TGTGCCAGCAGCCCGCGACAGGGGAATTATGGCTACACCTTC. Together with reference TRBV5-4 and TRBJ1-2, the CDR3 gives the full variable domain: ETGVTQSPTHLIKTRGQQVTLRCSSQSGHNTVSWYQQALGQGPQFIFQYYREEENGRGNFPPRFSGLQFPNYSSELNVNALELDDSALYLCASSPRQGNYGYTFGSGTRLTVV.

The chain links TRBV7-2 to TRBJ1-2, with D perhaps TRBD1 (6 bases). V lost 3 bases and J lost 8, with 13 bases in between. There are 13 residues in the CDR3. The V gene's germline CDR1 is SGHTA and CDR2 FQGNSA. The CDR3 here is CASSLGTIEGYTF. The DNA of the CDR3 is TGTGCCAGCAGCTTGGGGACAATCGAAGGCTACACCTTC.

This rearrangement joins TRBV5-1 to TRBJ1-1, with D possibly being TRBD1 (6 bases). This CDR3 is built from 17 residues. Germline assignment: CDR1 SGHRS and CDR2 YFSETQ. V lost 1 base to trimming and J lost 0 bases, with 16 bases between them. The DNA of the CDR3 is TGCGCCAGCAGCTTGTCCGGGACACAGATTCTGAACACTGAAGCTTTCTTT. It codes for CASSLSGTQILNTEAFF. Supplemented by reference TRBV5-1 and TRBJ1-1, the full variable domain reads KAGVTQTPRYLIKTRGQQVTLSCSPISGHRSVSWYQQTPGQGLQFLFEYFSETQRNKGNFPGRFSGRQFSNSRSEMNVSTLELGDSALYLCASSLSGTQILNTEAFFGQGTRLTVV.

This clone was picked up one time. This chain joins TRBV7-8 and TRBJ2-5, with D uncertain. V was clipped by 5 bases and J by 5 bases, with 15 bases between them. CDR1 and CDR2 from the germline V gene are SGHVS and FQNEAQ. This CDR3 has 14 residues. In DNA, the CDR3 is TGTGCCAGCAGCCGTCCTAGACGGGCGGAGACCCAGTACTTC. Translated: CASSRPRRAETQYF.

This rearrangement joins TRBV19 to TRBJ2-1, with D unclear. This CDR3 spans 15 amino acids. CDR1 and CDR2 (germline): LNHDA, SQIVND (reference sequence). The V and J ends lost 3 bases and 4 bases respectively, with 13 bases between them. CDR3 residues: CASSIYGPRYNEQFF. The DNA for the CDR3 is TGTGCCAGTAGTATTTACGGTCCGCGATACAATGAGCAGTTCTTC.

The chain is built from TRBV2 and TRBJ2-3; 8 nucleotides align to TRBD1. The germline gives CDR1 SNHLY, CDR2 FYNNEI. After removal of 8 bases from V and 4 bases from J, the junction contained 8 bases not matched to a gene. This CDR3 comprises 14 residues. The CDR3 region has the DNA TGTGCCAGCCTCGGACAGGGCTGGTCAGATACGCAGTATTTT. Amino acids: CASLGQGWSDTQYF.

In its sample, this clone was seen many times. V gene TRBV28 combines with J gene TRBJ2-4; D gene uncertain. The germline V gene has CDR1 MDHEN and CDR2 SYDVKM. V was pared by 4 bases and J by 2 bases, with 21 bases between. This CDR3 is 18 amino acids long. The CDR3 DNA reads as TGTGCCAGCAGTTCGAGTCTCACCACGAAGAAAACCAAAAACATTCAGTACTTC. This codes for CASSSSLTTKKTKNIQYF.

The chain uses TRBV5-1 and TRBJ2-6; D remains unclear. The CDR3 sequence is 17 residues long. The V end was cut by 4 bases, the J end by 0 bases, with 14 bases between. Germline CDR1 reads SGHRS; CDR2 reads YFSETQ. The CDR3 nucleotides are TGCGCCAGCAGCCTCCGGGCCGCCAGCTCTGGGGCCAACGTCCTGACTTTC. Amino acid sequence: CASSLRAASSGANVLTF.

The count of this clone is one. This chain joins TRBV29-1 and TRBJ2-3, with TRBD2 as a possible D gene (5 bases). Trimming shortened V by 7 bases and J by 2 bases, and 13 bases separated the two germline ends. The CDR3 loop spans 13 amino acids. Germline V gene sequence: CDR1 SQVTM, CDR2 ANQGSEA. CDR3 sequence (DNA): TGCAGCGCTGAGGGTGGCATCACAGATACGCAGTATTTT. Its protein is CSAEGGITDTQYF.

This clone was seen just once. The rearrangement uses TRBV19 and TRBJ2-7; D ambiguous. V dropped 4 bases and J dropped 0 bases, with 13 bases sitting between them. CDR1 LNHDA and CDR2 SQIVND come from the germline V gene (reference sequence). The CDR3 consists of 15 residues. DNA for the CDR3: TGTGCCAGTAGTACCTCCCTGTGGAGCTCCTACGAGCAGTACTTC. As protein: CASSTSLWSSYEQYF.

This chain uses TRBV5-1 with TRBJ1-3; D gene unclear. The V and J ends lost 0 bases and 0 bases respectively, with 7 bases between them. The germline V gene encodes CDR1 SGHRS and CDR2 YFSETQ. There are 15 residues in the CDR3. This chain's CDR3 is CASSLGGISGNTIYF. CDR3 nucleotide sequence: TGCGCCAGCAGCTTGGGCGGAATCTCTGGAAACACCATATATTTT.

A remark on this clone: One end of the junction varies from germline; a read error may be responsible. The V call is TRBV29-1, the J call TRBJ1-4; D is ambiguous. CDR3 length equals 13 residues. Germline CDR1 reads SQVTM; CDR2 reads ANQGSEA. CDR3 amino acids: CSAGARTSEKLFF. The CDR3 DNA is TGCAGCGCGGGAGCCCGGACTAGTGAAAAACTGTTTTTT.

V is TRBV3-1 (or the pseudogene TRBV3-2) and J is TRBJ2-1; unclear D gene. Germline values: CDR1 LGHDT, CDR2 YNNKEL (reference sequence). The germline V and J ends were trimmed by 2 bases and 6 bases, with 8 bases remaining between them. The CDR3 length is 13 residues. CDR3 residues: CASSQRGSNEQFF. The CDR3 DNA reads TGTGCCAGCAGCCAACGTGGATCCAATGAGCAGTTCTTC.

This clone is a singleton in its sample. The rearrangement links TRBV28 to TRBJ1-5; no firm D call. CDR1 is MDHEN and CDR2 is SYDVKM in the germline V gene. Trimming stripped 2 bases from V and 6 bases from J, with 5 bases between. This CDR3 region has 12 residues. CDR3 bases: TGTGCCAGCAGTTTACGGGCTCAGCCCCAGCATTTT. It yields the protein CASSLRAQPQHF.

A single count supports this clone. Other DNA sequences of this sample code for an identical CDR3. This sequence joins TRBV12-3 or TRBV12-4 and TRBJ1-1, with TRBD1 identical over 7 bases. This CDR3 has 13 amino acids. The V segment lost 2 bases and the J segment 3 bases; nucleotides outside the gene matches: 0. As DNA, the CDR3 is TGTGCCAGCAGTTTAACAGGGGACACTGAAGCTTTCTTT. Protein sequence: CASSLTGDTEAFF.

J is TRBJ1-4 and V is TRBV2, with D maybe TRBD1 (6 bases). V gave up 5 bases and J gave up 6 bases, with 13 bases separating them. The CDR3 runs to 14 residues. Germline CDR1 is SNHLY and CDR2 is FYNNEI. As DNA, the CDR3 is TGTGCCAGCAGTAACCGGGACATATATGAAAAACTGTTTTTT. This sequence encodes CASSNRDIYEKLFF.

V gene TRBV9 combines with J gene TRBJ2-2; TRBD1 agrees at 7 bases. This CDR3 region has 15 residues. Germline V gene data show CDR1 as SGDLS and CDR2 as YYNGEE. V dropped 1 base and J dropped 6; count of bases not matched to a gene: 6. CDR3 nucleotide sequence: TGTGCCAGCAGCGTACTTGGACAGGCGGCCGGGGAGCTGTTTTTT. This gives the protein CASSVLGQAAGELFF.